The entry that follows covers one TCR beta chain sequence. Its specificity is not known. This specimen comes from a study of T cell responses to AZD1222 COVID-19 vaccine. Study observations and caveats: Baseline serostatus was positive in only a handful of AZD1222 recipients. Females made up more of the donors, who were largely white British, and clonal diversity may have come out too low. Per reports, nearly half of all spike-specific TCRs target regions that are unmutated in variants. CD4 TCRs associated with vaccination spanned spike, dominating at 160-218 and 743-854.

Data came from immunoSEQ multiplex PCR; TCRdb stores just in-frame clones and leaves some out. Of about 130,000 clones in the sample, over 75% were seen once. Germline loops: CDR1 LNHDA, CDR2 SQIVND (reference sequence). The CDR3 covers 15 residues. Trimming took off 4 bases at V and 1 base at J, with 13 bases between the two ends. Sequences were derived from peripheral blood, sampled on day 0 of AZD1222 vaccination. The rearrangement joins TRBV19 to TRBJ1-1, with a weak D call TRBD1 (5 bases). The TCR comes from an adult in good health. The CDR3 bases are TGTGCCAGTAGTAACCTCCCGCAGGGGAACACTGAAGCTTTCTTT. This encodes CASSNLPQGNTEAFF.